The present T cell receptor beta chain was sequenced within a study of early T cells in non-severe SARS-CoV-2 infection. Study summary: Investigators sequenced bulk RNA drawn from unsorted whole blood, and chains remained unpaired. The study's findings and limits: VDJdb-based matching was biased toward anti-spike CD8 responses and missed private and CD4 specificities.

With 5 bases clipped from V and 9 bases from J, the junction kept 10 bases outside the gene matches. This CDR3 comprises 16 residues. CDR1 and CDR2 from the germline V gene are MNHEY and SVGAGI. Tagging with unique molecular identifiers was applied to individual cDNA molecules. MiXCR was run by TCRdb on the 5' RACE reads, yielding one entry per CDR3 protein. The sample includes around 99,000 distinct CDR3 sequences, around 16% seen only once; the top ten take approximately 5.1%. With respect to this clonotype: No antigen is known for it.

V is TRBV6-5 and J is TRBJ2-2, with TRBD2 matching over 12 bases. This material consisted of whole blood, taken at baseline. This clonotype was obtained from an adult who was a healthcare worker with PCR-confirmed SARS-CoV-2 infection or an uninfected control (not recorded which). The DNA of the CDR3 is TGTGCCAGCAGTCGAGCTCCTAGCGGGAGGGGCCGGGAGCTGTTTTTT. This sequence encodes CASSRAPSGRGRELFF.